This T cell receptor beta chain originates from a study of blood T cell repertoires in COVID-19. Clones were sequenced by immunoSEQ multiplex PCR, and TCRdb holds only the in-frame ones, with some missing. The table lists around 99,000 clones, about 79% of them singletons. Germline CDR1 is SGHTA and CDR2 is FQGNSA. This CDR3 has 16 residues. V shed 1 base, J shed 3 bases, and the junction held 6 bases outside the gene matches. The receptor's source is an elderly woman with active or convalescent COVID-19. J is TRBJ1-2 and V is TRBV7-2; 9 bases map to TRBD1. Sequenced sample: peripheral blood. The CDR3 protein is CASSLGGQGDYYGYTF. Written as DNA, the CDR3 is TGTGCCAGCAGCTTAGGGGGACAGGGCGACTACTATGGCTACACCTTC.